This entry features one T cell receptor beta chain sequence. This entry belongs to a study of T cell changes during pregnancy in multiple sclerosis. Method: immunoSEQ multiplex PCR; TCRdb's copy keeps in-frame clones and lacks some. This table holds over 70,000 clones, 90% to 95% found once. Germline V gene lookup returns CDR1 GTSNPN and CDR2 SVGIG (reference sequence). Trimming cost V 5 bases and J 2 bases, with 9 bases left between them. The CDR3 extends over 12 amino acids. This TCR came from a female donor with multiple sclerosis, enrolled in a pregnancy study. The starting material was peripheral blood, obtained in the first trimester of pregnancy. The gene calls are TRBV30 and TRBJ2-5, with a tentative D call TRBD1 (6 bases). Here the CDR3 reads CAWATGQETQYF. CDR3 DNA: TGTGCCTGGGCGACAGGTCAAGAGACCCAGTACTTC.